A selection of T cell receptor beta chains follows, all from one sample in a study of CD8 T cells in Susac syndrome. TCRdb reprocessed the immunoSEQ multiplex PCR reads with MiXCR, giving one entry per CDR3 protein. The sample contains 150,000 to 200,000 distinct CDR3 sequences, roughly 95% of which appear only once. Sample: CD8+ T cells from PBMCs. These receptors originate from a human donor with multiple sclerosis. The CDR3 runs from the conserved cysteine through the conserved F or W. D genes are given only for firm matches. Rows may omit the clone size; those that give it use once, few, many or a size class.

v_call: TRBV24-1
clone_size: .
d_call: .
j_call: TRBJ1-2
cdr3_aa: CATSDHYGYTF
cdr3_nt: TGTGCCACCAGTGACCACTATGGCTACACCTTC

v_call: TRBV29-1
clone_size: .
d_call: .
j_call: TRBJ2-7
cdr3_aa: CSVEVGRKGAYEQYF
cdr3_nt: TGCAGCGTTGAAGTGGGGCGCAAAGGGGCCTACGAGCAGTACTTC

v_call: TRBV27
clone_size: .
d_call: .
j_call: TRBJ2-7
cdr3_aa: CASSLWGDGSYAGQYF
cdr3_nt: TGTGCCAGCAGTTTATGGGGGGACGGGAGTTACGCCGGGCAGTACTTC

v_call: TRBV19
clone_size: .
d_call: TRBD1
j_call: TRBJ1-2
cdr3_aa: CASRTGEANYGYTF
cdr3_nt: TGTGCCAGTAGGACAGGGGAAGCTAACTATGGCTACACCTTC

v_call: TRBV5-1
clone_size: once
d_call: .
j_call: TRBJ2-1
cdr3_aa: CASSLRIQGRHNEQFF
cdr3_nt: TGCGCCAGCAGCTTGCGAATACAGGGGAGGCACAATGAGCAGTTCTTC

v_call: TRBV4-1
clone_size: .
d_call: .
j_call: TRBJ1-6
cdr3_aa: CASSQEGRPPSPLHF
cdr3_nt: TGCGCCAGCAGCCAAGAGGGACGGCCCCCTTCACCCCTCCACTTT

v_call: TRBV15
clone_size: .
d_call: .
j_call: TRBJ1-2
cdr3_aa: CATASQDRPYGYTF
cdr3_nt: TGTGCCACCGCCAGTCAGGATCGTCCTTATGGCTACACCTTC

v_call: TRBV5-6
clone_size: .
d_call: TRBD1
j_call: TRBJ2-7
cdr3_aa: CASSPPGTGWYEQYF
cdr3_nt: TGTGCCAGCAGCCCCCCAGGGACAGGGTGGTATGAGCAGTACTTC

v_call: TRBV15
clone_size: .
d_call: TRBD1
j_call: TRBJ1-5
cdr3_aa: CATSSQGQGNQPQHF
cdr3_nt: TGTGCCACCAGCAGCCAAGGACAGGGTAATCAGCCCCAGCATTTT

v_call: TRBV28
clone_size: .
d_call: TRBD1
j_call: TRBJ2-5
cdr3_aa: CASSLPPGTAQETQYF
cdr3_nt: TGTGCCAGCAGTTTGCCCCCCGGGACAGCCCAAGAGACCCAGTACTTC

v_call: TRBV7-9
clone_size: .
d_call: .
j_call: TRBJ2-7
cdr3_aa: CASSGTGTTISYEQYF
cdr3_nt: TGTGCCAGCAGCGGGACTGGGACAACGATCTCCTACGAGCAGTACTTC

v_call: TRBV2
clone_size: .
d_call: .
j_call: TRBJ2-7
cdr3_aa: CAIKVARPPVEQYF
cdr3_nt: TGTGCCATCAAGGTCGCACGGCCCCCCGTCGAGCAGTACTTC

v_call: TRBV3-1
clone_size: .
d_call: .
j_call: TRBJ2-1
cdr3_aa: CATSRRTAYNEQFF
cdr3_nt: TGTGCCACCTCACGTAGGACGGCCTACAATGAGCAGTTCTTC

v_call: TRBV9
clone_size: .
d_call: .
j_call: TRBJ1-2
cdr3_aa: CASSARNF
cdr3_nt: TGTGCCAGCAGCGCACGAAACTTC

v_call: TRBV9
clone_size: .
d_call: .
j_call: TRBJ1-2
cdr3_aa: CASSAGGGYTF
cdr3_nt: TGTGCCAGCAGCGCCGGTGGTGGCTACACCTTC

v_call: TRBV29-1
clone_size: .
d_call: .
j_call: TRBJ1-2
cdr3_aa: CSVAEQGTNYGYTF
cdr3_nt: TGCAGCGTGGCAGAACAGGGAACTAACTATGGCTACACCTTC

v_call: TRBV7-2
clone_size: .
d_call: .
j_call: TRBJ2-3
cdr3_aa: CASSFRRAQYF
cdr3_nt: TGTGCCAGCAGCTTTCGGCGCGCGCAGTATTTT

v_call: TRBV27
clone_size: .
d_call: TRBD1
j_call: TRBJ1-4
cdr3_aa: CASSLKTGRNEKLFF
cdr3_nt: TGTGCCAGCAGTTTAAAGACAGGGAGAAACGAAAAACTGTTTTTT

v_call: TRBV7-9
clone_size: .
d_call: .
j_call: TRBJ1-4
cdr3_aa: CASSLAEWVRGEKLFF
cdr3_nt: TGTGCCAGCAGCTTAGCGGAATGGGTTCGGGGTGAAAAACTGTTTTTT

v_call: TRBV29-1
clone_size: .
d_call: TRBD2
j_call: TRBJ2-7
cdr3_aa: CSVYSGNVYEQYF
cdr3_nt: TGCAGCGTTTACAGCGGGAACGTTTACGAGCAGTACTTC

v_call: TRBV5-6
clone_size: once
d_call: TRBD1
j_call: TRBJ2-7
cdr3_aa: CASSPPRQGSHEQYF
cdr3_nt: TGTGCCAGCAGCCCCCCAAGACAGGGGAGCCACGAGCAGTACTTC

v_call: TRBV4-2
clone_size: .
d_call: .
j_call: TRBJ2-7
cdr3_aa: CASSQPLAGEQYF
cdr3_nt: TGTGCCAGCAGCCAACCCCTCGCAGGCGAGCAGTACTTC

v_call: TRBV5-6
clone_size: .
d_call: .
j_call: TRBJ2-1
cdr3_aa: CASSLQSSYNEQFF
cdr3_nt: TGTGCCAGCAGCTTACAAAGCTCCTACAATGAGCAGTTCTTC

v_call: TRBV11-2
clone_size: .
d_call: .
j_call: TRBJ1-2
cdr3_aa: CASSSSAGEGLGYTF
cdr3_nt: TGTGCCAGCAGCTCTAGCGCCGGGGAAGGCCTGGGCTACACCTTC

v_call: TRBV14
clone_size: .
d_call: .
j_call: TRBJ2-6
cdr3_aa: CASSLFRSGANVLTF
cdr3_nt: TGTGCCAGCAGCCTCTTCCGGTCTGGGGCCAACGTCCTGACTTTC